The following is a TCR beta chain sequence with its context. The data were obtained in a study of blood T cell repertoires in COVID-19. At the level of the study: Material from acute and convalescent COVID-19 was sourced from the United States, Italy and Spain. From T cells, B-cell-depleted T cells, or PBMCs came the material, which was cDNA or gDNA.

Per the original methods: Reference gene primer amplification yielded estimated nucleated cell counts. Profiled with immunoSEQ multiplex PCR; TCRdb holds only in-frame clones, not every one. V and J calls and clone size come straight from that table; D and trimming were deduced from the DNA. The sample gives more than 250,000 clones, around 86% of which show up once; 1% is in the top ten. CDR3 length: 13 amino acids. Germline V gene data show CDR1 as GTSNPN and CDR2 as SVGIG (reference sequence). V shed 3 bases, J shed 9 bases, and the junction held 8 bases outside the gene matches. The rearrangement links TRBV30 to TRBJ1-5; 7 nucleotides match TRBD1. The TCR was taken from a man aged 50 to 59 with active or convalescent COVID-19. The specimen was peripheral blood. The CDR3 coding sequence is TGTGCCTGGAGCCTGGACAGGTTATGGCCCCAGCATTTT. This gives the protein CAWSLDRLWPQHF.